Below are 22 T cell receptor beta chains sequenced from a single sample in a study of blood T cells in healthy people across ages (dated by TCRdb to the mid-2010s). Libraries were made using 5' RACE. Reads for this sample came from an Illumina HiSeq 2500. A second roughly 6 to 11 cycle PCR used a sample-barcoded 5' primer and a J-beta primer mix. TCRdb trimmed the raw reads at Q25, called clones with MiXCR and kept productive beta chains. Identical CDR3 proteins give one entry, which carries the most common genes and DNA. This sample lists hundreds of thousands of distinct CDR3 sequences; approximately 48% were detected once. The ten largest clones represent roughly a fifth of the sample. Sequencing was done on a sample of blood. The receptor set was obtained from a man aged 60 to 69 in good health.

Comments on this clonotype: The junction departs from germline at one end; a sequencing error may be responsible. The CDR3 region is CVSQPGQGRAYEQYF. CDR3 DNA sequence: TGCGTCAGCCAGCCGGGACAGGGAAGGGCCTACGAGCAGTACTTC. V gene TRBV5-1 combines with J gene TRBJ2-7; 9 bases fit TRBD1. This CDR3 contains 15 residues. Germline loops: CDR1 SGHRS, CDR2 YFSETQ.

The rearrangement uses TRBV11-2 and TRBJ2-5; 9 bases map to TRBD2. The CDR3 is 16 residues long. Germline values: CDR1 SGHAT, CDR2 FQNNGV. V was pared by 1 base and J by 6 bases, with 9 bases of the junction left unmatched. The CDR3 nucleotides are TGTGCCAGCAGCTTAGTCCCAGCGGGAGGATTGAAGACCCAGTACTTC. Residues: CASSLVPAGGLKTQYF.

The sample holds a few counts of this clonotype. The V and J genes are TRBV7-2 and TRBJ2-7; D is possibly TRBD2 (5 bases). This CDR3 comprises 14 residues. Germline V gene data show CDR1 as SGHTA and CDR2 as FQGNSA. Trimming left V 5 bases short and J 3 bases short, with 14 bases between. The CDR3 DNA reads TGTGCCAGCAGCCCCCGGTCCGGGGTCTACGAGCAGTACTTC. This sequence encodes CASSPRSGVYEQYF.

This clonotype was counted between two and nine times. This chain connects TRBV29-1 to TRBJ1-2, with D tentatively TRBD1 (6 bases). V lost 8 bases and J 1 base, leaving 11 bases between the germline ends. This CDR3 has 12 residues. Germline V gives CDR1 SQVTM, CDR2 ANQGSEA. The DNA of the CDR3 is TGCAGCTCGTTAGGGGGTAACTATGGCTACACCTTC. Translated, it gives CSSLGGNYGYTF. Variable domain in full (rest from reference TRBV29-1 and TRBJ1-2): SAVISQKPSRDICQRGTSLTIQCQVDSQVTMMFWYRQQPGQSLTLIATANQGSEATYESGFVIDKFPISRPNLTFSTLTVSNMSPEDSSIYLCSSLGGNYGYTFGSGTRLTVV.

This clonotype was counted between two and nine times. One end of the junction is discordant with germline, which a read error may explain. The rearrangement links TRBV20-1 to TRBJ2-7, with a tentative D call TRBD2 (6 bases). Germline CDR1 DFQATT, CDR2 SNEGSKA (reference sequence). The CDR3 sequence is 15 residues long. CDR3 nucleotides: TGCAGTGCTGGAGATCGACGGGGACCAGCGGGCGAGCAGTACTTC. It specifies CSAGDRRGPAGEQYF.

Points on this clonotype: This may be a read error, as it is one base from a much larger clone. The V call is TRBV20-1, the J call TRBJ2-1; possibly TRBD2 for D (6 bases). The DNA end is more similar to TRBJ2-7, so the J call may be wrong. This CDR3 contains 14 residues. CDR1 DFQATT and CDR2 SNEGSKA come from the germline V gene (reference sequence). The CDR3 loop is CSAQTGTANNEQYF. CDR3 DNA: TGCAGTGCCCAAACCGGGACTGCAAACAATGAGCAGTACTTC.

The chain carries TRBV20-1 and TRBJ1-6, with D unclear. V was cut by 0 bases and J by 6 bases, with 9 bases left in between. Germline V gene data show CDR1 as DFQATT and CDR2 as SNEGSKA (reference sequence). CDR3 length equals 14 residues. The CDR3 DNA follows: TGCAGTGCTAGAGATCGGGTTCTTAATTCACCCCTCCACTTT. Translation: CSARDRVLNSPLHF.

V and J are TRBV7-2 and TRBJ2-7; D remains unclear. There are 12 residues in the CDR3. Germline loops: CDR1 SGHTA, CDR2 FQGNSA. The V end was cut by 4 bases, the J end by 3 bases, with 7 bases between. The CDR3 here is CASSSAGYEQYF. In nucleotides, the CDR3 is TGTGCCAGCAGCTCAGCCGGCTACGAGCAGTACTTC.

The genes are TRBV12-3 or TRBV12-4 and TRBJ1-2; TRBD1 agrees at 7 bases. This CDR3 comprises 13 residues. J was trimmed by 5 bases and V by 3 bases; bases with no gene match: 3. In nucleotides, the CDR3 is TGTGCCAGCAGTTTTAAGGGACAGTATGGCTACACCTTC. Protein: CASSFKGQYGYTF.

The chain uses TRBV6-6 and TRBJ1-2; D ambiguous. Germline-derived CDR1 and CDR2 are MNHNY and SVGAGI (reference sequence). The length of the CDR3 is 13 residues. V was shortened by 6 bases and J by 8 bases, with 16 bases between the two germline ends. The CDR3, as DNA: TGTGCCAGCAGCTCCGATGCAACGGGGGGCTACACCTTC. This sequence encodes CASSSDATGGYTF.

This clonotype was observed a few times. The gene calls are TRBV12-3 or TRBV12-4 and TRBJ2-5; D remains ambiguous. The CDR3 totals 14 residues. The V end was cut by 2 bases, the J end by 0 bases, with 7 bases between. The CDR3 region is CASSLQSHQETQYF. Written as DNA, the CDR3 is TGTGCCAGCAGTTTACAATCACACCAAGAGACCCAGTACTTC.

The chain employs TRBV24-1 and TRBJ2-1; 7 bases align to TRBD2. Trimming took 4 bases from V and 0 from J; bases not matched to a gene: 11. This CDR3 has 18 amino acids. CDR1 is KGHDR and CDR2 is SFDVKD in the germline V gene. This CDR3 reads CATSELGTGLSSYNEQFF. CDR3 DNA: TGTGCCACCAGTGAACTGGGGACGGGACTAAGCTCCTACAATGAGCAGTTCTTC.

This clonotype was observed a few times. The gene calls are TRBV5-1 and TRBJ2-5; D not resolved. Germline lookup yields CDR1 SGHRS and CDR2 YFSETQ. V was cut by 0 bases and J by 1 base, with 10 bases left in between. There are 15 residues in the CDR3. The CDR3: CASSLAPDSQETQYF. The CDR3 DNA is TGCGCCAGCAGCTTGGCGCCAGATAGCCAAGAGACCCAGTACTTC.

This clonotype was seen a few times. This rearrangement joins TRBV5-6 to TRBJ2-4; perhaps TRBD1 as D (6 bases). CDR1 and CDR2 (germline): SGHDT, YYEEEE. The V and J ends lost 5 bases and 2 bases respectively, with 11 bases between them. The length of the CDR3 is 14 residues. CDR3 amino acids: CASRGARTKNIQYF. CDR3 nucleotide sequence: TGTGCCAGCAGGGGGGCACGAACCAAAAACATTCAGTACTTC.

The gene calls are TRBV7-2 and TRBJ2-7; a weak D match, TRBD2 (5 bases). The DNA end lines up better with TRBJ2-5; the J call may be wrong. CDR3 length: 14 residues. CDR1 and CDR2 (germline): SGHTA, FQGNSA. CDR3 in amino acids: CASSPQSSVETQYF. CDR3 DNA: TGTGCCAGCAGCCCTCAAAGTAGCGTAGAGACCCAGTACTTC.

As for this clonotype: At one boundary the junction diverges from the germline segment, which might be a read error. The rearrangement links TRBV7-9 to TRBJ2-7; maybe TRBD2 (6 bases). This CDR3 spans 15 amino acids. Germline V gene sequence: CDR1 SEHNR, CDR2 FQNEAQ (reference sequence). CDR3 residues: CACSPIGGKYYEQYF. The CDR3, as DNA: TGTGCCTGCAGTCCTATAGGAGGGAAATACTACGAGCAGTACTTC.

This clonotype has only a few counts. V gene TRBV7-7 combines with J gene TRBJ2-5, with D maybe TRBD2 (5 bases). The CDR3 totals 14 residues. Trimming took 2 bases from V and 3 from J, leaving 10 bases between them. Germline CDR1 and CDR2: SSHAT and FNYEAQ (reference sequence). The CDR3 nucleotides are TGTGCCAGCAGCTTAAGTTTCGGGAAAGAGACCCAGTACTTC. Amino acid sequence: CASSLSFGKETQYF.

The chain joins TRBV27 to TRBJ1-6, with a possible D match to TRBD1 (5 bases). V shed 8 bases and J shed 9 bases, with 17 bases lying between them. The CDR3 contains 14 residues. CDR1 MNHEY and CDR2 SMNVEV come from the germline V gene (reference sequence). CDR3 coding DNA: TGTGCCAGCGGCCCCGGGGCAGAAGGTTCACCCCTCCACTTT. This codes for CASGPGAEGSPLHF.

The V call is TRBV7-2, the J call TRBJ1-6; 10 nucleotides align to TRBD1. J was trimmed by 7 bases and V by 7 bases; bases with no gene match: 7. This CDR3 has 15 residues. CDR1 and CDR2 (germline): SGHTA, FQGNSA. CDR3: CASKTGGVGNSPLHF. CDR3 nucleotide sequence: TGTGCCAGCAAGACAGGGGGCGTAGGGAATTCACCCCTCCACTTT.

This chain uses TRBV29-1 with TRBJ2-1, with D possibly TRBD1 on 6 matching bases. Germline V gene sequence: CDR1 SQVTM, CDR2 ANQGSEA. The CDR3 runs 15 residues. Trimming pared 3 bases from V and 6 bases from J, leaving 18 bases between. The CDR3 reads CSVDLGTSRGNEQFF. The CDR3 DNA reads as TGCAGCGTTGACCTGGGGACAAGTAGGGGCAATGAGCAGTTCTTC.

This chain joins TRBV7-9 and TRBJ2-3, with TRBD1 matching over 9 bases. V was pared by 4 bases and J by 4 bases, with 9 bases of the junction left unmatched. The CDR3 has 16 amino acids. Germline CDR1 is SEHNR and CDR2 is FQNEAQ (reference sequence). The DNA for the CDR3 is TGTGCCAGCAGCTCCCTCCGGGACAGGGTTTCAGATACGCAGTATTTT. This translates into CASSSLRDRVSDTQYF.

The chain carries TRBV6-5 and TRBJ1-2, with 9 bases fitting TRBD1. V gave up 7 bases and J gave up 1 base; unmatched junction bases: 10. This CDR3 contains 16 residues. Germline lookup yields CDR1 MNHEY and CDR2 SVGAGI. CDR3 amino acids: CASKWTGDSINYGYTF. The CDR3 region has the DNA TGTGCCAGCAAGTGGACAGGGGATTCGATTAACTATGGCTACACCTTC.